This TCR beta chain was documented in a study of spatial heterogeneity in lung cancer. Overall study: Sequences of the beta chain were consistently detected in greater numbers than alpha-chain sequences. Across tumor regions, counts of TCR transcripts showed a strong correlation with a T cell module score derived from matched bulk RNA-seq. Averaged across combinations, each unique TCR and UMI pairing appeared more than ten times in raw reads, which were uncorrected.

Using its own MiXCR run on the 5' RACE reads, TCRdb lists one record per CDR3 protein. The data contain about 18,000 distinct CDR3 sequences, roughly 7% of them singletons. The time point was: sample taken at primary tumor resection. The cohort: some 70 early-stage, untreated non-small cell lung cancer patients. General observations from the study: Tumoral mutation counts were tracked by counts of expanded intratumoral alpha and beta TCRs.

This CDR3 is built from 14 residues. J was trimmed by 3 bases and V by 6 bases; bases with no gene match: 5. Germline V gene sequence: CDR1 ENHRY, CDR2 SYGVKD. This clonotype was counted many times. Its antigen is undetermined. This specimen was lung tumor tissue, taken at surgery. The rearrangement links TRBV10-3 to TRBJ2-5; 9 bases are shared with TRBD2. The source of this sequence is a female donor with early-stage non-small cell lung cancer. The CDR3 protein is CAISPSGAKETQYF. The CDR3, as DNA: TGTGCCATCAGCCCTAGCGGGGCGAAAGAGACCCAGTACTTC.